The present TCR beta chain was sequenced within a study of CD8 T cells in Susac syndrome (dated by TCRdb to about 2019). Regarding the research as a whole: Whether CD8+ T cell activation and differentiation in Susac syndrome was antigen driven was tested using repertoire sequencing.

Peripheral blood CD8+ and CD4+ T cells from healthy donors, Susac syndrome patients and multiple sclerosis patients were profiled by high-throughput TCR beta sequencing. The healthy donors served as controls matched for age and sex. Bulk CD8+ and CD4+ T cells were purified magnetically by negative isolation, whereas CD8+ TEMRA cells were enriched by FACS. Blood was collected in EDTA tubes and processed within 24 hours, with PBMCs isolated through density gradient centrifugation. PBMCs intended for TCR sequencing were frozen in liquid nitrogen and were later thawed in a 37 degrees C water bath. The sorted or isolated CD4+, CD8+ and CD8+ TEMRA cells had a purity of 90% or higher. RNA was extracted using the RNeasy kit, and roughly 0.5 to 1 microgram was reverse transcribed with random hexamers. The immunoSEQ multiplex PCR assay, covering 54 Vbeta and 13 Jbeta segments, was used to amplify TCR beta CDR3 regions. PCR amplification bias was corrected using a synthetic template baseline for primer optimization and computational correction. Processing in the source paper ran as follows. Reads were annotated to V, D and J genes per IMGT and analyzed with immunoSEQ Analyzer, keeping only productive sequences. Clonality was calculated as one minus the Shannon entropy normalized by log2 of the number of productive unique sequences. For each patient and control, public and private clones were evaluated within the 100 most prevalent clones. Clones were defined as Susac-specific when absent from the healthy and MS cohorts, from about 1,100 published viral clones and from other ImmuneACCESS disease sequences. Through fastp at Q25 and MiXCR, TCRdb rebuilt clones from the public reads, retaining in-frame beta chains. A single entry per CDR3 protein holds the most common genes and DNA from its merged rows. TCRdb, not the authors, supplied the V and J calls. For this sample there are just under 150,000 distinct CDR3 sequences; approximately 93% appear just once. The leading ten clones occupy under 0.095% of the sample.

About this clonotype itself: Its antigen is not yet known. Within one base of it there is no much larger clone, and no base qualities were kept.

Measured from the cysteine to the phenylalanine, the CDR3 is 14 residues long. The entry retains the CDR3 DNA only, 42 bases that are in frame from base 1. Trimming at the junction amounts to 1 base on V and 3 bases on J, and the germline ends lie 12 bases apart. The CDR1 and CDR2 encoded by the germline V gene (reference sequence) are DFQATT and SNEGSKA. General study outcomes and caveats: The study acknowledged that relatively few individuals were included in the TCR sequencing and HLA analysis.

This sequence originates from a human donor in good health. The sequenced material came from CD4+ T cells from PBMCs. The rearranged chain carries TRBV20-1 and TRBJ1-1; 5 matching bases give a weak D call of TRBD1. In nucleotides, the sequence is TGCAGTGCTAGAGTTCCGGGACGGGACACTGAAGCTTTCTTT. Translated, this gives CSARVPGRDTEAFF.